This T cell receptor beta chain was sequenced in a study of cytomegalovirus exposure and HLA in healthy donors. The study's findings and limits: Most subjects' HLA-A and HLA-B alleles were reportedly predicted from TCR beta sequences. In a later analysis, a missense DCLRE1C variant was linked to TCR beta V- and J-gene trimming. Per a later analysis, about 17,000 TCR beta sequences showed association with HLA alleles at 0.05 false discovery rate. Presence/absence analysis assumed near-uniform sequencing depth across donors.

CDR1 SGDLS and CDR2 YYNGEE come from the germline V gene. Trimming cost V 4 bases and J 7 bases; bases outside gene matches: 12. The CDR3 contains 15 residues. The PCR was carried out with 60 Vbeta primers and 13 Jbeta primers. Sequenced by immunoSEQ multiplex PCR; TCRdb stores in-frame clones only, minus some. The sample holds under 200,000 clones; more than 70% are singletons and the top ten take approximately 0.98%. The sample holds one count of this clone. What it binds is not known. Sequencing was carried out using PBMCs. The receptor was isolated from a man aged 25-40 years in good health and CMV-seronegative. The V and J genes are TRBV9 and TRBJ1-2; 8 nucleotides agree with TRBD1. CDR3 amino acids: CASSTPRTGNSGYTF. In DNA, the CDR3 is TGTGCCAGCAGCACCCCCCGGACAGGGAATTCTGGCTACACCTTC.